The clone carrying this T cell receptor beta chain has only a few counts. This CDR3 is 17 amino acids long. Germline assignment: CDR1 SGHDT and CDR2 YYEEEE. V was pared by 3 bases and J by 0 bases, with 7 bases of the junction left unmatched. Tumor samples were obtained before definitive surgery or chemotherapy. Data came from immunoSEQ multiplex PCR; TCRdb stores just in-frame clones and leaves some out. Seen here are around 15,000 clones, 86% observed once, and the top ten hold more than 6%. This sample was taken from a study of high-grade serous ovarian cancer treatment subgroups. In the study overall: Samples averaged approximately 15,000 reads and around 7,600 unique TCR beta rearrangements.

The TCR sequence derives from a human donor with high-grade serous ovarian cancer. The V call is TRBV5-6, the J call TRBJ2-3, with 10 bases that match TRBD2. Sequencing input: tumor tissue. CDR3 DNA: TGTGCCAGCAGCTCCTGGGGTAGCGGGGGGAGCACAGATACGCAGTATTTT. Protein: CASSSWGSGGSTDTQYF.